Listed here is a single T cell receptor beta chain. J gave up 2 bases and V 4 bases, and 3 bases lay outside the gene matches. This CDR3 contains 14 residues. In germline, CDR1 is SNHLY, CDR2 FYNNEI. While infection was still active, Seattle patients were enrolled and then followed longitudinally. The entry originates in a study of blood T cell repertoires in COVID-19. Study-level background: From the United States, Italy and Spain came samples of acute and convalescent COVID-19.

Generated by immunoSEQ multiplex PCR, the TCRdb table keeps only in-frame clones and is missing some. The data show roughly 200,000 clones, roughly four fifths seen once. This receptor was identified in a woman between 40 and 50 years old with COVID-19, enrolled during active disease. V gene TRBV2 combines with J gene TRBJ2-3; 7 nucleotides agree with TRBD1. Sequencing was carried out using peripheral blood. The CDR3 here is CASSVTGPTDTQYF. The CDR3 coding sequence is TGTGCCAGCAGTGTGACAGGGCCCACAGATACGCAGTATTTT.